A single sample is the source of the 13 T cell receptor beta chains below, sequenced in a study of shared T cell receptors in the human thymus. The method was immunoSEQ multiplex PCR; TCRdb's version includes in-frame clones alone and lacks a portion of them. The sample includes approximately 730,000 clones, 80% to 90% of them seen just once. This sample also appeared in a second study, on human thymus T cells.

The sample taken for sequencing was thymocytes. Receptor source: a girl under three years old with a congenital heart defect.

This clone showed up just a few times. The chain employs TRBV5-5 and TRBJ1-1, with D unresolved. V lost 0 bases, J lost 3 bases, and 18 bases lay in between. The CDR3 length is 17 residues. CDR1 and CDR2 from the germline V gene are SGHKS and YYEKEE (reference sequence). The CDR3 DNA reads TGTGCCAGCAGCTTGGTAAGTCTTATAGAGAGGGACACTGAAGCTTTCTTT. Protein product: CASSLVSLIERDTEAFF.

This sequence joins TRBV4-1 and TRBJ2-1, with D possibly matching TRBD2 (5 bases). CDR3 length: 12 amino acids. Per the germline V gene, CDR1 is MGHRA and CDR2 is YSYEKL. V was pared by 5 bases and J by 7 bases, with 9 bases between. As DNA, the CDR3 is TGCGCCAGCAGCTCCCGGACTAATGAGCAGTTCTTC. As protein: CASSSRTNEQFF.

CDR3 DNA sequence: TGCGCCAGCAGCCAAGAACGCACAGGAGGCTACACCTTC. Translation: CASSQERTGGYTF. The chain links TRBV4-3 to TRBJ1-2, with a possible D match to TRBD1 (5 bases). V gave up 0 bases and J gave up 8 bases, with 10 bases separating them. The CDR3 is 13 residues long. Germline V gene data show CDR1 as LGHNA and CDR2 as YSLEER.

CDR3 amino acids: CASSGVQTGLTPEAFF. CDR3 sequence (DNA): TGCGCCAGCAGTGGAGTTCAGACAGGGCTCACCCCTGAAGCTTTCTTT. The chain recombines TRBV10-2 with TRBJ1-1, with 7 bases lining up with TRBD1. Unmatched junction bases numbered 14, after V lost 4 bases and J lost 6 bases. The germline CDR1 and CDR2 sequences are WSHSY and SAAADI. The CDR3 length is 16 residues.

The rearrangement uses TRBV14 and TRBJ2-2; maybe TRBD2 (5 bases). The CDR3 is 16 amino acids. CDR1 and CDR2 from the germline V gene are SGHDN and FVKESK. Trimming took off 0 bases at V and 0 bases at J, with 8 bases between the two ends. The CDR3, as DNA: TGTGCCAGCAGCCAAGAAAACGGGGCGAACACCGGGGAGCTGTTTTTT. It translates to CASSQENGANTGELFF.

The chain recombines TRBV5-4 with TRBJ2-5; D perhaps matches TRBD1 (6 bases). CDR3 size: 16 residues. CDR1 SGHNT and CDR2 YYREEE come from the germline V gene (reference sequence). V lost 5 bases and J lost 5, with 22 bases in between. The CDR3 loop reads CASSSRTASKVETQYF. The DNA of the CDR3 is TGTGCCAGCAGTTCACGGACAGCGTCCAAAGTCGAGACCCAGTACTTC. The whole variable domain, filled in from reference TRBV5-4 and TRBJ2-5, reads ETGVTQSPTHLIKTRGQQVTLRCSSQSGHNTVSWYQQALGQGPQFIFQYYREEENGRGNFPPRFSGLQFPNYSSELNVNALELDDSALYLCASSSRTASKVETQYFGPGTRLLVL.

The chain uses TRBV4-1 and TRBJ1-1; D is unclear. The ends were cut back, 4 bases at V and 0 bases at J, with 27 bases in the middle. The germline gives CDR1 MGHRA, CDR2 YSYEKL. CDR3 length equals 20 residues. CDR3 in DNA: TGCGCCAGCAGCCGAAAACCCTCGACCCGAAATTTACAGCTGAACACTGAAGCTTTCTTT. Translating gives CASSRKPSTRNLQLNTEAFF.

The gene calls are TRBV4-1 and TRBJ2-3, with 10 bases identical to TRBD2. The CDR3 has 15 amino acids. Germline CDR1 is MGHRA and CDR2 is YSYEKL. The junction had 7 bases not matched to a gene; V was cut back by 3 bases and J by 7 bases. The CDR3 nucleotides read TGCGCCAGCAGCCACCCACTAGCGGGGCCACATACGCAGTATTTT. Its protein is CASSHPLAGPHTQYF.

The rearrangement joins TRBV5-1 to TRBJ2-1; 14 bases match TRBD2. The CDR3 contains 19 residues. CDR1 and CDR2 from the germline V gene are SGHRS and YFSETQ. The trim removed 1 base at V and 10 bases at J, leaving 16 bases unmatched. The CDR3 DNA follows: TGCGCCAGCAGCTTGTCATGGACTAGCGGGGGGTCAACTAGAGAAGAGCAGTTCTTC. Residues: CASSLSWTSGGSTREEQFF.

The chain links TRBV30 to TRBJ2-7, with 7 bases fitting TRBD2. In germline, CDR1 is GTSNPN, CDR2 SVGIG (reference sequence). The CDR3 runs 15 residues. The trim removed 6 bases at V and 3 bases at J, leaving 14 bases unmatched. The CDR3 loop reads CACKAGSLNHYEQYF. The CDR3 coding sequence is TGTGCCTGCAAAGCGGGGAGCCTTAACCACTACGAGCAGTACTTC.

The genes are TRBV12-5 and TRBJ2-1, with D possibly matching TRBD2 (6 bases). Germline-derived CDR1 and CDR2 are LGHNT and FRNRAP. Deletions cut 5 bases from V and 10 bases from J, with 24 bases between. The CDR3 runs 16 residues. CDR3 DNA: TGTGCTAGTGGTACCCCCCCTGACGGGGGTAGTTACGAGCAGTTCTTC. This codes for CASGTPPDGGSYEQFF.

In this sample, this clone turned up a few times. The CDR3 DNA follows: TGTGCCAGCAGCGCCTGGGACACCCAAGCCACTGAAGCTTTCTTT. Its translation is CASSAWDTQATEAFF. This chain connects TRBV9 to TRBJ1-1; D might be TRBD1 (6 bases). Deletions cut 3 bases from V and 4 bases from J, with 16 bases between. CDR3 size: 15 residues. The germline V gene has CDR1 SGDLS and CDR2 YYNGEE.

The gene calls are TRBV5-1 and TRBJ2-3; perhaps TRBD2 as D (6 bases). Germline V lookup: CDR1 SGHRS, CDR2 YFSETQ. This CDR3 has 16 residues. V dropped 7 bases and J dropped 0 bases, with 18 bases sitting between them. As DNA, the CDR3 is TGCGCCAGCGACCCGGGGGATACTCCTAGCACAGATACGCAGTATTTT. It translates to CASDPGDTPSTDTQYF.